This T cell receptor (beta chain) was profiled in a study of shared clonotypes between healthy human individuals. Several immunoSEQ plates received, in even portions, the genomic DNA of each subset. Measured with immunoSEQ multiplex PCR; TCRdb has only the in-frame clones, and not every one. Of 300,000 to 400,000 clones listed, 73% are singletons. The table lists this clone with a count of one. The receptor was derived from a man between 25 and 39 years old in good health. The source material was memory CD4+ T cells sorted from blood. Subset reported: CD45RA-negative fraction.

CDR3 nucleotide sequence: TGTGCCAGCAGCCCGACAGGTAAGACTGAAGCTTTCTTT. The encoded protein is CASSPTGKTEAFF. This chain links TRBV28 with TRBJ1-1; D is perhaps TRBD1 (6 bases). CDR1 is MDHEN, CDR2 SYDVKM, per germline. The V and J ends lost 6 bases and 5 bases respectively, with 13 bases between them. The CDR3 runs to 13 residues.